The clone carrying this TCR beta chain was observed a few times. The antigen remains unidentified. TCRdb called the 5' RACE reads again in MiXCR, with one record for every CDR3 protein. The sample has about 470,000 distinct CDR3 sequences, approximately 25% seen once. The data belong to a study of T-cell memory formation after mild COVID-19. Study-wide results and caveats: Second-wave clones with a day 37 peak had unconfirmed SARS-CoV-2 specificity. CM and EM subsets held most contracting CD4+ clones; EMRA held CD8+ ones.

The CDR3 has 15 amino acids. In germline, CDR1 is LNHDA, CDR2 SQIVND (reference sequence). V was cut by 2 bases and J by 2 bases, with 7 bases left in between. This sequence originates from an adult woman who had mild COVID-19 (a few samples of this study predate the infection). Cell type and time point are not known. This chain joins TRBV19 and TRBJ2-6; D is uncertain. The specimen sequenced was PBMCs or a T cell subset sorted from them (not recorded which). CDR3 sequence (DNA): TGTGCCAGTAGTATATGGTCAGCTGGGGCCAACGTCCTGACTTTC. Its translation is CASSIWSAGANVLTF.